This note documents a single TCR beta chain sequence. Its antigen is as yet unknown. A far larger clone is only one base removed, so a read error is likely. Combining iRepertoire HTBI primers with Arm-PCR of CDR3 regions, the authors built TCR beta libraries. TCRdb reprocessed the multiplex PCR reads with MiXCR, giving one entry per CDR3 protein. Of approximately 470,000 distinct CDR3 sequences in the sample, roughly 17% were seen once. These data belong to a study of regulatory T cells in long-lasting Graves disease. Study-level points and caveats: Persistent disease preferred TRBV28, TRBJ1-2 and TRBJ2-5.

Specified time point: newly diagnosed GD, antithyroid drugs for less than 3 months. PBMC RNA was the source of the TCR library. Collection of peripheral blood (around 10 milliliters) was done using EDTA tubes. From germline, CDR1 is SEHNR and CDR2 FQNEAQ (reference sequence). The CDR3 consists of 14 residues. The data were also submitted as part of a second study, on T cells in Graves' hyperthyroidism and ophthalmopathy.

The specimen was peripheral blood mononuclear cells (PBMCs), collected at new diagnosis, from a patient treated with antithyroid drugs. The V gene is TRBV7-9, the J gene TRBJ1-1; no clear D gene. This TCR was sampled from a man aged 40-49 years with Graves disease. CDR3 DNA: TGTGTCAGCATGGCGACCGAGGTGAACACTGAAGCTTTCTTT. Its translation: CVSMATEVNTEAFF.